This TCR beta chain was sequenced during a study of shared clonotypes between healthy human individuals. The CDR3 sequence is 14 residues long. V lost 4 bases, J lost 7 bases, and 5 bases stayed unmatched. From germline, CDR1 is SGHRS and CDR2 YFSETQ. Profiled with immunoSEQ multiplex PCR; TCRdb holds only in-frame clones, not every one. The repertoire has approximately 720,000 clones, about three quarters of them found once; the top ten carry roughly 1.8%. The count of this clone is one. The V call is TRBV5-1, the J call TRBJ1-4; 9 bases fit TRBD1. The sample comprised memory CD4+ T cells sorted from blood. Stated subset: CD45RA-negative fraction. This receptor was identified in a woman aged 25 to 39 in good health. CDR3 loop: CASSRQGVSEKLFF. CDR3 nucleotide sequence: TGCGCCAGCAGCCGACAGGGGGTGAGTGAAAAACTGTTTTTT.